The clone carrying this TCR beta chain was counted only a few times. None of the included patients had other autoimmune diseases, uncontrolled infections, pregnancy or lactation, as these led to exclusion. Diagnosis was based on clinical symptoms, serum thyroxine, TRAb, thyroid ultrasound and orbital computed tomography. These data belong to a study of Graves' ophthalmopathy and Graves' hyperthyroidism. As for the study in general: Hyperthyroidism showing no ophthalmopathy within 18 months of follow-up was stable.

Beta-chain TCR CDR3 regions were amplified from RNA transcripts. Second-round multiplex PCR followed a first-round RT-PCR using HTBI primers. TCRdb re-derived calls from the multiplex PCR reads in MiXCR, one entry per CDR3 protein. This table holds over a million distinct CDR3 sequences, around a third found once. Source material: peripheral blood or thyroid tissue (not recorded which). The receptor's source is an adult man with Graves' hyperthyroidism.

The CDR3 DNA reads as TGTGCCAGCAGCTTAGAGGGGTCAGGGAAAAAACTGTTTTTT. This translates into CASSLEGSGKKLFF. V is TRBV7-9 and J is TRBJ1-4, with D possibly matching TRBD1 (5 bases). The CDR3 is 14 amino acids. Trimming took off 1 base at V and 9 bases at J, with 12 bases between the two ends. CDR1 is SEHNR, CDR2 FQNEAQ, per germline (reference sequence). Complete variable domain (other parts from reference TRBV7-9 and TRBJ1-4): DTGVSQNPRHKITKRGQNVTFRCDPISEHNRLYWYRQTLGQGPEFLTYFQNEAQLEKSRLLSDRFSAERPKGSFSTLEIQRTEQGDSAMYLCASSLEGSGKKLFFGSGTQLSVL.